This TCR beta chain stems from a study of T cells in Graves' hyperthyroidism and ophthalmopathy. Study information: Peripheral blood samples were taken at initial diagnosis, prior to any treatment. Study-wide points: Stable hyperthyroidism was told apart from ophthalmopathy by a model built on 13 V-J features.

CDR3 size: 14 residues. Trimming took 3 bases from V and 1 from J, leaving 9 bases between them. Per the germline V gene, CDR1 is GTSNPN and CDR2 is SVGIG (reference sequence). This sample holds PBMCs from 8 to 10 ml fresh peripheral blood. In regard to this clonotype: Its antigen is as yet unknown.

Amplification of TCR beta CDR3 regions used RNA as the template. During a first-round RT-PCR of the TCR CDR3, the HTBI primer set was used. TCRdb re-derived calls from the multiplex PCR reads in MiXCR, one entry per CDR3 protein. The sample has 330,000 or so distinct CDR3 sequences; 15% to 20% are singletons. This chain connects TRBV30 to TRBJ2-2; tentatively, D is TRBD1 (5 bases). Sequenced material: blood. This receptor was identified in a woman in her 40s with Graves' ophthalmopathy. The CDR3 DNA follows: TGTGCCTGGAGCAGAGGACAGAACACCGGGGAGCTGTTTTTT. Protein: CAWSRGQNTGELFF.